A single sample gave rise to the 13 T cell receptor beta chains below, sequenced in a study of cytomegalovirus exposure and HLA in healthy donors (dated by TCRdb to about 2017). Library creation used the immunoSEQ multiplex PCR assay. For the multiplex PCR, a mixture combining 60 forward primers for TCR Vbeta segments and 13 reverse primers for TCR Jbeta segments was used. The clones in this table, taken by TCRdb from immuneACCESS, are in-frame only. Not every clone is retained; where verified, under half of the shortfall comes from an unresolved V gene, and the cause of the rest is unknown. The sample includes 100,000 to 150,000 clones, with approximately 77% observed a single time. The leading ten clones occupy 0.75% to 0.95% of the sample. The sequenced sample consisted of PBMCs. All receptors derive from an older woman in good health and CMV-seronegative.

CDR3 loop: CASSLSGDGYTF. Written as DNA, the CDR3 is TGCGCCAGCAGCTTGTCAGGGGACGGCTACACCTTC. The chain uses TRBV5-1 and TRBJ1-2, with a weak D call TRBD1 (6 bases). Trimming shortened V by 1 base and J by 8 bases, and 9 bases separated the two germline ends. CDR1 and CDR2 from the germline V gene are SGHRS and YFSETQ. CDR3 length: 12 residues.

The V call is TRBV18, the J call TRBJ2-2; D may be TRBD2 (6 bases). The germline V gene has CDR1 KGHSH and CDR2 LQKENI. The CDR3 is made up of 16 amino acids. Trimming stripped 3 bases from V and 2 bases from J, with 13 bases between. The CDR3 is CASSPVSGTNTGELFF. In DNA form, the CDR3 reads TGTGCCAGCTCACCCGTTAGCGGAACTAACACCGGGGAGCTGTTTTTT. Based on the CDR3 plus reference TRBV18 and TRBJ2-2, the full variable domain is NAGVMQNPRHLVRRRGQEARLRCSPMKGHSHVYWYRQLPEEGLKFMVYLQKENIIDESGMPKERFSAEFPKEGPSILRIQQVVRGDSAAYFCASSPVSGTNTGELFFGEGSRLTVL.

J is TRBJ2-5 and V is TRBV7-3; TRBD1 matches 7 bases. CDR3 length: 15 amino acids. The J segment lost 7 bases and the V segment lost 5 bases, leaving 13 bases of the junction unmatched. Germline-derived CDR1 and CDR2 are SGHTA and FQGTGA. The CDR3 DNA is TGTGCCAGCAGCCGATATGGGACAGCTGAAGGGACCCAGTACTTC. It translates to CASSRYGTAEGTQYF.

This chain connects TRBV6-1 to TRBJ2-5, with D possibly being TRBD1 (5 bases). Trimming removed 6 bases from V and 5 bases from J, with 16 bases in between. There are 14 residues in the CDR3. CDR1 is MNHNS, CDR2 SASEGT, per germline. CDR3: CASRGGQGTETQYF. CDR3 sequence (DNA): TGTGCCAGCAGGGGCGGACAAGGTACGGAGACCCAGTACTTC.

The chain has TRBV7-9 and TRBJ2-5; 7 positions match TRBD1. The germline V gene has CDR1 SEHNR and CDR2 FQNEAQ (reference sequence). CDR3 length equals 14 residues. V dropped 5 bases and J dropped 4; count of bases not matched to a gene: 7. The CDR3 coding sequence is TGTGCCAGCAGCAACCGTCAGGGGGTAGAGACCCAGTACTTC. Its protein is CASSNRQGVETQYF.

The rearrangement joins TRBV5-1 to TRBJ2-7; the match to TRBD2 covers 13 bases. There are 16 residues in the CDR3. The V segment lost 0 bases and the J segment 2 bases; nucleotides outside the gene matches: 2. CDR1 is SGHRS, CDR2 YFSETQ, per germline. The CDR3 sequence is CASSLGLAGGTYEQYF. Written as DNA, the CDR3 is TGCGCCAGCAGCTTGGGACTAGCGGGGGGTACCTACGAGCAGTACTTC.

The chain uses TRBV2 and TRBJ2-2, with 8 bases fitting TRBD1. This CDR3 is built from 16 residues. Germline V gene lookup returns CDR1 SNHLY and CDR2 FYNNEI. With 5 bases clipped from V and 5 bases from J, the junction kept 10 bases outside the gene matches. The CDR3 DNA sequence: TGTGCCAGCAGTCTGGACAGGGAGGTGGAGACCGGGGAGCTGTTTTTT. Translated, it gives CASSLDREVETGELFF. The complete variable domain, with remaining parts taken from reference TRBV2 and TRBJ2-2, reads EPEVTQTPSHQVTQMGQEVILRCVPISNHLYFYWYRQILGQKVEFLVSFYNNEISEKSEIFDDQFSVERPDGSNFTLKIRSTKLEDSAMYFCASSLDREVETGELFFGEGSRLTVL.

DNA for the CDR3: TGTGCCAGCCAGATAACACTAAACAACTATGGCTACACCTTC. It translates to CASQITLNNYGYTF. V and J are TRBV2 and TRBJ1-2; no clear D. V lost 8 bases and J lost 2, with 15 bases in between. Germline CDR1 and CDR2: SNHLY and FYNNEI. The CDR3 covers 14 residues. The whole variable domain, remainder taken from reference TRBV2 and TRBJ1-2, is EPEVTQTPSHQVTQMGQEVILRCVPISNHLYFYWYRQILGQKVEFLVSFYNNEISEKSEIFDDQFSVERPDGSNFTLKIRSTKLEDSAMYFCASQITLNNYGYTFGSGTRLTVV.

The chain combines TRBV4-1 with TRBJ2-1, with D perhaps TRBD1 (5 bases). The V gene lost 3 bases and the J gene lost 8 bases, with 11 bases spanning the gap. This CDR3 has 13 amino acids. Germline CDR1 reads MGHRA; CDR2 reads YSYEKL. The CDR3 region is CASSHMGPDEQFF. CDR3 nucleotides: TGCGCCAGCAGCCATATGGGGCCGGATGAGCAGTTCTTC.

The V gene is TRBV30, the J gene TRBJ1-1, with 7 bases lining up with TRBD1. The J segment lost 7 bases and the V segment lost 2 bases, leaving 10 bases of the junction unmatched. Germline V lookup: CDR1 GTSNPN, CDR2 SVGIG (reference sequence). The CDR3 extends over 14 amino acids. This CDR3 is CAWSQGQAHHEAFF. The CDR3 DNA reads as TGTGCCTGGAGTCAAGGACAGGCCCACCATGAAGCTTTCTTT.

Comment on this clone: Because the CDR3's place on the DNA is in doubt, the DNA is left out and the CDR3 is given as listed by TCRdb. V and J are TRBV5-8 and TRBJ1-2; the DNA was not compared with TRBD1, the D call given in the table. The CDR3 is 13 residues long, counting both termini. The germline V gene encodes CDR1 SGHTS and CDR2 YDEGEE. Here the CDR3 reads CASSLAVGTGATF.

The J gene is TRBJ2-7, the V gene TRBV6-1; TRBD1 agrees at 8 bases. Trimming removed 4 bases from V and 3 bases from J; junction bases left unmatched: 5. The germline CDR1 and CDR2 sequences are MNHNS and SASEGT. The CDR3 has 14 amino acids. CDR3 protein: CASSVTGGGYEQYF. As DNA, the CDR3 is TGTGCCAGCAGTGTCACAGGGGGAGGCTACGAGCAGTACTTC.

This sequence joins TRBV6-1 and TRBJ2-2; TRBD2 aligns across 11 bases. This CDR3 spans 18 amino acids. V gave up 3 bases and J gave up 5 bases; unmatched junction bases: 11. Germline V lookup: CDR1 MNHNS, CDR2 SASEGT. The CDR3 DNA reads TGTGCCAGCAGTGATGCTAGGTCTAGCGGGGGGTTAACCGGGGAGCTGTTTTTT. It encodes CASSDARSSGGLTGELFF.